This TCR beta chain derives from a study of shared clonotypes between healthy human individuals. Study-wide results and caveats: Rarefaction analysis demonstrated incomplete sorted-subset sequencing notwithstanding large depth.

Naive CD8 cells, CD45RO-negative and positively selected for CCR7, excluded terminally differentiated effector memory CD45RA+ cells. Each sample came from a Caucasian adult donor living in Nashville, Tennessee. The assay was run at deep level. Some clones are missing from TCRdb's copy, which holds only in-frame ones; the method was immunoSEQ multiplex PCR. The sample includes about 2 million clones, about 94% of them seen just once. The V gene's germline CDR1 is SGHAT and CDR2 FQNNGV. The ends lost 1 base at V and 4 bases at J; junction bases unmatched: 7. The CDR3 runs to 16 residues. Comment on this clone: Its cognate antigen is unknown.

The sequence derives from a man between 18 and 29 years old in good health. Sequenced material: naive CD8+ T cells sorted from blood. The gene calls are TRBV11-2 and TRBJ2-5; 9 bases match TRBD1. CDR3 residues: CASSLGRTGAVETQYF. The CDR3 DNA sequence: TGTGCCAGCAGCTTAGGAAGGACAGGGGCAGTAGAGACCCAGTACTTC. Based on the CDR3 plus reference TRBV11-2 and TRBJ2-5, the full variable domain is EAGVAQSPRYKIIEKRQSVAFWCNPISGHATLYWYQQILGQGPKLLIQFQNNGVVDDSQLPKDRFSAERLKGVDSTLKIQPAKLEDSAVYLCASSLGRTGAVETQYFGPGTRLLVL.